A single sample is the source of the 18 T cell receptor beta chains below, sequenced in a study of T cell changes during pregnancy in multiple sclerosis. Data came from immunoSEQ multiplex PCR; TCRdb stores just in-frame clones and leaves some out. Among 40,000 to 60,000 clones listed, 85% to 90% were seen once. Sequenced material: peripheral blood, taken in the first trimester of pregnancy. The receptors derive from a female donor in good health, enrolled as a control in a pregnancy study.

This clone was detected only a few times. The chain is built from TRBV28 and TRBJ1-1; TRBD1 might be the D (6 bases). Germline lookup yields CDR1 MDHEN and CDR2 SYDVKM. V gave up 7 bases and J gave up 4 bases, with 19 bases separating them. This CDR3 contains 15 residues. The CDR3 DNA follows: TGTGCCAGCACCATGAACAGGGCGGGAGGCACTGAAGCTTTCTTT. It codes for CASTMNRAGGTEAFF.

This chain joins TRBV5-1 and TRBJ1-2; maybe TRBD1 (6 bases). CDR3 length: 13 residues. V lost 5 bases to trimming and J lost 7 bases, with 15 bases between them. Germline CDR1 SGHRS, CDR2 YFSETQ. In DNA, the CDR3 is TGCGCCAGCAGTTCTACTCCGACAGGTGGCTACACCTTC. Translation gives CASSSTPTGGYTF.

This rearrangement joins TRBV7-2 to TRBJ2-5; 9 nucleotides match TRBD2. The V and J ends lost 6 bases and 5 bases, in that order; junction bases with no gene match: 7. Germline V gene data show CDR1 as SGHTA and CDR2 as FQGNSA. The CDR3 has 14 amino acids. CDR3 loop: CASRSGLAGETQYF. Written as DNA, the CDR3 is TGTGCCAGCAGATCGGGACTAGCTGGTGAGACCCAGTACTTC.

The V gene is TRBV5-4, the J gene TRBJ2-1; possibly TRBD2 for D (7 bases). The germline V gene has CDR1 SGHNT and CDR2 YYREEE (reference sequence). The CDR3 covers 16 residues. V dropped 0 bases and J dropped 0 bases, with 10 bases sitting between them. CDR3 nucleotides: TGTGCCAGCAGCTTGGAACGGGGGGCCTCCTACAATGAGCAGTTCTTC. This encodes CASSLERGASYNEQFF.

This clone was counted a single time. The gene calls are TRBV28 and TRBJ2-3; 9 bases map to TRBD2. Germline trimming cut 3 bases from V and 4 bases from J; bases unmatched to any gene: 5. This CDR3 region has 15 residues. Germline loops: CDR1 MDHEN, CDR2 SYDVKM. In DNA, the CDR3 is TGTGCCAGCAGTTTGGGGCGGGGGGGGCCAGATACGCAGTATTTT. Translation: CASSLGRGGPDTQYF.

The V gene is TRBV9, the J gene TRBJ2-1, with 11 bases identical to TRBD2. The germline V gene encodes CDR1 SGDLS and CDR2 YYNGEE. V gave up 3 bases and J gave up 9 bases; unmatched junction bases: 17. This CDR3 is 18 amino acids long. The CDR3 is CASSGAPLSGRAGGEQFF. The DNA for the CDR3 is TGTGCCAGCAGCGGAGCTCCCCTTAGCGGGAGGGCCGGGGGTGAGCAGTTCTTC.

V usage is TRBV28 and J usage is TRBJ2-1; TRBD2 might be the D (6 bases). CDR1 is MDHEN and CDR2 is SYDVKM in the germline V gene. There are 12 residues in the CDR3. V gave up 3 bases and J gave up 7 bases, with 7 bases separating them. CDR3 sequence: CASSFSGNEQFF. CDR3 DNA sequence: TGTGCCAGCAGTTTTAGCGGTAATGAGCAGTTCTTC.

The chain joins TRBV19 to TRBJ1-3; 7 bases are shared with TRBD1. CDR1 is LNHDA and CDR2 is SQIVND in the germline V gene (reference sequence). The CDR3 runs 14 residues. The V segment lost 7 bases and the J segment 2 bases; nucleotides outside the gene matches: 5. This CDR3 is CASNRQGAGNTIYF. The DNA of the CDR3 is TGTGCCAGTAATCGGCAGGGGGCTGGAAACACCATATATTTT. Variable domain in full (rest from reference TRBV19 and TRBJ1-3): DGGITQSPKYLFRKEGQNVTLSCEQNLNHDAMYWYRQDPGQGLRLIYYSQIVNDFQKGDIAEGYSVSREKKESFPLTVTSAQKNPTAFYLCASNRQGAGNTIYFGEGSWLTVV.

The V gene is TRBV6-1, the J gene TRBJ1-5, with unresolved D. Germline-derived CDR1 and CDR2 are MNHNS and SASEGT. This CDR3 has 14 residues. V was shortened by 4 bases and J by 0 bases, with 7 bases between the two germline ends. The CDR3 here is CASSVQFSNQPQHF. CDR3 DNA sequence: TGTGCCAGCAGTGTCCAATTTAGCAATCAGCCCCAGCATTTT.

This clone was observed a single time. The rearrangement uses TRBV9 and TRBJ2-5, with 8 nucleotides matching TRBD1. The CDR3 covers 14 residues. Germline lookup yields CDR1 SGDLS and CDR2 YYNGEE. V shed 4 bases and J 4 bases; nucleotides not matched to a gene: 6. The CDR3 bases are TGTGCCAGCAGCCGCGACAGGGGTGGAGAGACCCAGTACTTC. It yields the protein CASSRDRGGETQYF.

This clone was picked up a small number of times. J is TRBJ1-1 and V is TRBV30; TRBD1 aligns across 8 bases. The trim removed 5 bases at V and 5 bases at J, leaving 7 bases unmatched. Per germline, CDR1 GTSNPN and CDR2 SVGIG (reference sequence). This CDR3 has 13 amino acids. CDR3 region: CAWRDRGRTEAFF. CDR3 DNA: TGTGCCTGGCGTGACAGGGGAAGAACTGAAGCTTTCTTT. The full variable domain, completed using reference TRBV30 and TRBJ1-1, is SQTIHQWPATLVQPVGSPLSLECTVEGTSNPNLYWYRQAAGRGLQLLFYSVGIGQISSEVPQNLSASRPQDRQFILSSKKLLLSDSGFYLCAWRDRGRTEAFFGQGTRLTVV.

The rearrangement joins TRBV6-6 to TRBJ1-6, with a tentative D call TRBD1 (6 bases). Germline V gives CDR1 MNHNY, CDR2 SVGAGI (reference sequence). V dropped 10 bases and J dropped 5 bases, with 21 bases sitting between them. CDR3 length equals 16 residues. The CDR3 DNA sequence: TGTGCCACCCACCGCGGGGGAACAGGGAATAATTCACCCCTCCACTTT. Encoded protein: CATHRGGTGNNSPLHF.

The V call is TRBV2, the J call TRBJ2-3; the match to TRBD2 covers 9 bases. CDR3 length equals 15 residues. Trimming at V came to 6 bases and at J to 2 bases, leaving 6 bases not matched to a gene. Germline V gene data show CDR1 as SNHLY and CDR2 as FYNNEI. CDR3 amino acids: CASSGAGGPTDTQYF. CDR3 nucleotides: TGTGCCAGCAGCGGGGCGGGGGGGCCCACAGATACGCAGTATTTT. The entire variable domain, with the rest obtained from reference TRBV2 and TRBJ2-3, is as follows: EPEVTQTPSHQVTQMGQEVILRCVPISNHLYFYWYRQILGQKVEFLVSFYNNEISEKSEIFDDQFSVERPDGSNFTLKIRSTKLEDSAMYFCASSGAGGPTDTQYFGPGTRLTVL.

V usage is TRBV5-1 and J usage is TRBJ1-1, with 9 bases fitting TRBD1. J gave up 4 bases and V 4 bases, and 8 bases lay outside the gene matches. Germline assignment: CDR1 SGHRS and CDR2 YFSETQ. The CDR3 length is 15 residues. CDR3 sequence (DNA): TGCGCCAGCAGCCCGGGACAGGGCTTTACCACTGAAGCTTTCTTT. Amino acid sequence: CASSPGQGFTTEAFF.

The rearrangement links TRBV6-6 to TRBJ1-5, with 10 bases aligning to TRBD1. The length of the CDR3 is 14 residues. Germline assignment: CDR1 MNHNY and CDR2 SVGAGI (reference sequence). The ends lost 6 bases at V and 5 bases at J; junction bases unmatched: 4. CDR3 amino acids: CASRRTGGDQPQHF. For the CDR3, the DNA is TGTGCCAGCAGGCGGACAGGGGGTGATCAGCCCCAGCATTTT.

The rearrangement joins TRBV30 to TRBJ1-2; TRBD1 matches at 8 bases. The CDR3 length is 11 residues. The V and J ends lost 7 bases and 7 bases, in that order; junction bases with no gene match: 5. Germline-derived CDR1 and CDR2 are GTSNPN and SVGIG (reference sequence). For the CDR3, the DNA is TGTGCCTCCCACAGGGGGGCTGGCTACACCTTC. This gives the protein CASHRGAGYTF.

This clone came up once. The CDR3 nucleotides read TGTGCCAGCAGCCGCCCCTTTGGGCTAGCGACCGAGTCGAGGGGGGCCAACGTCCTGACTTTC. Amino acid sequence: CASSRPFGLATESRGANVLTF. The chain carries TRBV28 and TRBJ2-6, with a tentative D call TRBD2 (6 bases). Germline CDR1 and CDR2: MDHEN and SYDVKM. This CDR3 contains 21 residues. Trimming cost V 6 bases and J 4 bases, with 31 bases left between them.

The chain is built from TRBV7-9 and TRBJ2-4; maybe TRBD1 (5 bases). The CDR3 has 15 amino acids. Trimming removed 5 bases from V and 0 bases from J, with 11 bases in between. CDR1 and CDR2 (germline): SEHNR, FQNEAQ (reference sequence). The CDR3 loop is CASSVDRLAKNIQYF. The CDR3 nucleotides read TGTGCCAGCAGCGTTGACAGATTAGCCAAAAACATTCAGTACTTC. The whole variable domain, filled in from reference TRBV7-9 and TRBJ2-4, reads DTGVSQNPRHKITKRGQNVTFRCDPISEHNRLYWYRQTLGQGPEFLTYFQNEAQLEKSRLLSDRFSAERPKGSFSTLEIQRTEQGDSAMYLCASSVDRLAKNIQYFGAGTRLSVL.